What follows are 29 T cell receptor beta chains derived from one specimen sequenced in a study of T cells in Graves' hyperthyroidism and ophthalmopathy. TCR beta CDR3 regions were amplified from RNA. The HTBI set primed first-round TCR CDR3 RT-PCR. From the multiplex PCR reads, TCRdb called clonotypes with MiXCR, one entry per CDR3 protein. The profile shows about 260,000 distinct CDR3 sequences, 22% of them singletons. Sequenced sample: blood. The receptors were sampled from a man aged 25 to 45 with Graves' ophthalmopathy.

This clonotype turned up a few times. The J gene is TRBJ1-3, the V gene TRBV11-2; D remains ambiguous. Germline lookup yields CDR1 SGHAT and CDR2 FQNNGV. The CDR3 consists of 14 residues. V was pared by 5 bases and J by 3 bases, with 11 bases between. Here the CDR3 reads CASSHNGFGNTIYF. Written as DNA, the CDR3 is TGTGCCAGCAGCCACAATGGATTTGGAAACACCATATATTTT.

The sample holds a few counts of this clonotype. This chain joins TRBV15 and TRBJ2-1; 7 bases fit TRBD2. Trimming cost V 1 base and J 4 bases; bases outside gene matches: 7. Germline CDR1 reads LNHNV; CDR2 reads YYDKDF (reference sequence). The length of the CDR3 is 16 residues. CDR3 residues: CATSRAPAGNYNEQFF. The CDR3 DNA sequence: TGTGCCACCAGCAGAGCCCCAGCGGGGAATTACAATGAGCAGTTCTTC.

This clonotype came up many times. DNA of the CDR3: TGCGCCAGCAGCTTAGGGGATGCCGGGGAGCTGTTTTTT. Protein product: CASSLGDAGELFF. The chain has TRBV5-1 and TRBJ2-2, with D possibly TRBD1 on 5 matching bases. Trimming took 2 bases from V and 6 from J, leaving 8 bases between them. Germline CDR1 SGHRS, CDR2 YFSETQ. The CDR3 has 13 amino acids.

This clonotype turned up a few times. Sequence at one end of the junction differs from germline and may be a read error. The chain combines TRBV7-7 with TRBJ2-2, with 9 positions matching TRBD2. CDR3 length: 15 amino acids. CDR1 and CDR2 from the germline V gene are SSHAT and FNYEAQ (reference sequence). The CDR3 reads CASSLRSSGDGELFF. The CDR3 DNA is TGTGCTAGCAGCTTACGGTCTAGCGGGGACGGGGAGCTGTTTTTT.

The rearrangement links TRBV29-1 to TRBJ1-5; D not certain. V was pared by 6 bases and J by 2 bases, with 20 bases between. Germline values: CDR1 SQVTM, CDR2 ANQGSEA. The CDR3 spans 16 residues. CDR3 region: CSVVAEGSRGNQPQHF. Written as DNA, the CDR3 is TGCAGCGTCGTGGCGGAGGGTTCTAGGGGCAATCAGCCCCAGCATTTT.

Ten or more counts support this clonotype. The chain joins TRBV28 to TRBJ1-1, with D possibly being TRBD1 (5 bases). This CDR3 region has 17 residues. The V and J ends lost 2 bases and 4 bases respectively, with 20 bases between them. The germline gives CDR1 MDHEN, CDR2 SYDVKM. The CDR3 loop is CASSLIYLTGSGTEAFF. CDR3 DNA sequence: TGTGCCAGCAGTTTAATTTACCTTACAGGTTCGGGCACTGAAGCTTTCTTT.

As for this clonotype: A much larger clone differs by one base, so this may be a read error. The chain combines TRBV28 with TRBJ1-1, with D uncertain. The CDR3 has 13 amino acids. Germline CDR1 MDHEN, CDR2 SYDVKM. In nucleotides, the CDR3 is TGTGCCAGCAGTTTACACAAGAACACTGTAGCTTTCTTT. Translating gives CASSLHKNTVAFF. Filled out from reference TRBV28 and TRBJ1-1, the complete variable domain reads DVKVTQSSRYLVKRTGEKVFLECVQDMDHENMFWYRQDPGLGLRLIYFSYDVKMKEKGDIPEGYSVSREKKERFSLILESASTNQTSMYLCASSLHKNTVAFFGQGTRLTVV.

CDR3 DNA: TGTGCCAGCGCCTGGCGGGAGAAAACTGAAGCTTTCTTT. As protein: CASAWREKTEAFF. The V call is TRBV19, the J call TRBJ1-1, with unresolved D. V was trimmed by 9 bases and J by 5 bases, leaving 16 bases between them. This CDR3 has 13 amino acids. Germline-derived CDR1 and CDR2 are LNHDA and SQIVND (reference sequence).

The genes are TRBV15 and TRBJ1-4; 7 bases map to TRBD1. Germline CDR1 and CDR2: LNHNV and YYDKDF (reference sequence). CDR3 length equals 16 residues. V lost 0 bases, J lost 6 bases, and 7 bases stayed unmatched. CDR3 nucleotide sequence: TGTGCCACCAGCAGAGATCGAAGTACAGGGGATGAAAAACTGTTTTTT. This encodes CATSRDRSTGDEKLFF.

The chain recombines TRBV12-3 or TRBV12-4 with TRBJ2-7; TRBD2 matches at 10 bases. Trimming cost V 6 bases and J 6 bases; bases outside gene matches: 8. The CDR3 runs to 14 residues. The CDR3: CASSKREGLSEQYF. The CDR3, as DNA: TGTGCCAGCAGCAAGCGGGAGGGCTTGAGCGAGCAGTACTTC.

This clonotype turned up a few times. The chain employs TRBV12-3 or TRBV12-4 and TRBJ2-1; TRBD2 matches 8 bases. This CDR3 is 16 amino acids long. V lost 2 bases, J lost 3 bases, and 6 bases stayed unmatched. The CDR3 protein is CASSLIPGLVYNEQFF. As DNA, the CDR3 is TGTGCCAGCAGTTTAATTCCGGGACTAGTCTACAATGAGCAGTTCTTC.

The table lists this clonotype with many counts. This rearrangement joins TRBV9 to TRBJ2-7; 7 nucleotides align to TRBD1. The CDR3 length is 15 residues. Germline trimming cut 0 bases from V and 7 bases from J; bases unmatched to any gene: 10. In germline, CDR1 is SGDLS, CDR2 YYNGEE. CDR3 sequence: CASSVDGTALGEQYF. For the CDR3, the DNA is TGTGCCAGCAGCGTAGATGGGACAGCTCTAGGGGAGCAGTACTTC. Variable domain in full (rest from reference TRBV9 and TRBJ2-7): DSGVTQTPKHLITATGQRVTLRCSPRSGDLSVYWYQQSLDQGLQFLIQYYNGEERAKGNILERFSAQQFPDLHSELNLSSLELGDSALYFCASSVDGTALGEQYFGPGTRLTVT.

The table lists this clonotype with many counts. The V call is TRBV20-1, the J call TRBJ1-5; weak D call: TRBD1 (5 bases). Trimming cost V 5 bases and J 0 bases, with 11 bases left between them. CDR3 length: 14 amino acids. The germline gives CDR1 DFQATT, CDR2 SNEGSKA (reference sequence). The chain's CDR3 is CSAQGVYSNQPQHF. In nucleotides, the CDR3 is TGCAGTGCTCAAGGGGTTTATAGCAATCAGCCCCAGCATTTT.

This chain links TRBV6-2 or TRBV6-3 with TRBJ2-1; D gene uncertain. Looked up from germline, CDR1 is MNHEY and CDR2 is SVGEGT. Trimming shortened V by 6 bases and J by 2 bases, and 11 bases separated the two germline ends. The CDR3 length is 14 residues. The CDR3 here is CASRSLGPYNEQFF. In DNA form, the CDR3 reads TGTGCCAGCAGGTCTTTGGGTCCCTACAATGAGCAGTTCTTC.

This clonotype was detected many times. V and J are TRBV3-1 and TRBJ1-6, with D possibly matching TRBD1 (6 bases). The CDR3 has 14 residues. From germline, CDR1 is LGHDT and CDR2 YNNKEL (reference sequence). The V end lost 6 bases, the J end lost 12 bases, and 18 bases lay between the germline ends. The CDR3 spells CASRPRDTGGPLHF. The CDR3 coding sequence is TGTGCCAGCAGACCGCGGGACACCGGGGGACCCCTCCACTTT.

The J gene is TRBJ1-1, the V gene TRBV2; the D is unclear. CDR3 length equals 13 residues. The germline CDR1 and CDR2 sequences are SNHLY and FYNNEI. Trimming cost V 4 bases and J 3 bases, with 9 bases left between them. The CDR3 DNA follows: TGTGCCAGCAGTGCAGACGGCTACACTGAAGCTTTCTTT. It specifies CASSADGYTEAFF.

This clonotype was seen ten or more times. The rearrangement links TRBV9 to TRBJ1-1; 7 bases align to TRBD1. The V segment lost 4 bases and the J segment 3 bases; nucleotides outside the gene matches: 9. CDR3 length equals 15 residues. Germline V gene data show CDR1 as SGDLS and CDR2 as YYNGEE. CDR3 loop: CASSIAGGWDTEAFF. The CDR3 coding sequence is TGTGCCAGCAGCATCGCAGGGGGTTGGGACACTGAAGCTTTCTTT.

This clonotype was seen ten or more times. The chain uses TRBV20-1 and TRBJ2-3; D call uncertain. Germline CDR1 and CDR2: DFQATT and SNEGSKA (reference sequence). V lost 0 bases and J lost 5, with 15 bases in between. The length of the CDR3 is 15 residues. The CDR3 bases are TGCAGTGCTAGAGATCGTGCGGACCCCCTAGATACGCAGTATTTT. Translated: CSARDRADPLDTQYF.

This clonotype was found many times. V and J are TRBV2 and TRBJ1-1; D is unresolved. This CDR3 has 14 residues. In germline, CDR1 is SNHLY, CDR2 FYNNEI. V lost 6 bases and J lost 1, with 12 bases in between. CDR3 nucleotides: TGTGCCAGCAGGAAGGGTGGTCGGAACACTGAAGCTTTCTTT. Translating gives CASRKGGRNTEAFF. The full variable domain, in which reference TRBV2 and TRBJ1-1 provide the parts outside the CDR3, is EPEVTQTPSHQVTQMGQEVILRCVPISNHLYFYWYRQILGQKVEFLVSFYNNEISEKSEIFDDQFSVERPDGSNFTLKIRSTKLEDSAMYFCASRKGGRNTEAFFGQGTRLTVV.

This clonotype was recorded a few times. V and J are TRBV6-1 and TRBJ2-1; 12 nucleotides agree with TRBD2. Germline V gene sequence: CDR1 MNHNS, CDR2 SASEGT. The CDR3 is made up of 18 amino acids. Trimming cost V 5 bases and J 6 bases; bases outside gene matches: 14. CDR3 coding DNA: TGTGCCAGCAGTACTCGGGCTAGCGGGAGGGCCGTCCTCAATGAGCAGTTCTTC. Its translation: CASSTRASGRAVLNEQFF.

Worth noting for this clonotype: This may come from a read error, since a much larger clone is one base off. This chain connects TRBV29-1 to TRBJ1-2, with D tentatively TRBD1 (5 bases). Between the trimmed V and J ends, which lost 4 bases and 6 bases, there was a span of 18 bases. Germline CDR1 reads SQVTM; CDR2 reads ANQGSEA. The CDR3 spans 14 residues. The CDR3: CSVVDLTVADGYTF. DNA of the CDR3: TGCAGCGTTGTAGACCTGACAGTCGCGGATGGCTACACCTTC. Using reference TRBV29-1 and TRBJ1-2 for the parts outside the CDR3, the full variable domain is SAVISQKPSRDICQRGTSLTIQCQVDSQVTMMFWYRQQPGQSLTLIATANQGSEATYESGFVIDKFPISRPNLTFSTLTVSNMSPEDSSIYLCSVVDLTVADGYTFGSGTRLTVV.

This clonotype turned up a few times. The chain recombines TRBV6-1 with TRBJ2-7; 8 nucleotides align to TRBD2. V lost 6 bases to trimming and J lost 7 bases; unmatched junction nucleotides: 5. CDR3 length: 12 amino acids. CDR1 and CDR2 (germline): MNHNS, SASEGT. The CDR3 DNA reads TGTGCCAGCAGACTAGCGGATAAGGAGCAGTACTTC. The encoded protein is CASRLADKEQYF.

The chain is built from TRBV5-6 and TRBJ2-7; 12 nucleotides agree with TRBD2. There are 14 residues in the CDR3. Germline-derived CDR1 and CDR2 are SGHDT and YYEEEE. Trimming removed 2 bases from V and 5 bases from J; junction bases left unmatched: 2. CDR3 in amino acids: CASSFGLAGNEQYF. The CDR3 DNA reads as TGTGCCAGCAGCTTCGGACTAGCGGGAAACGAGCAGTACTTC. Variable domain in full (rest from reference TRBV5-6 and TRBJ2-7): DAGVTQSPTHLIKTRGQQVTLRCSPKSGHDTVSWYQQALGQGPQFIFQYYEEEERQRGNFPDRFSGHQFPNYSSELNVNALLLGDSALYLCASSFGLAGNEQYFGPGTRLTVT.

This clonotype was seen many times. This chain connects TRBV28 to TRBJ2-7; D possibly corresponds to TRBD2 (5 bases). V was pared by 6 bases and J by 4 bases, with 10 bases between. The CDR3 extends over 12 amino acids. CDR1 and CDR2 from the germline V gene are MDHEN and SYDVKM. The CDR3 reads CASSLARYEQYF. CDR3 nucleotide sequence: TGTGCCAGCAGCTTAGCGCGGTACGAGCAGTACTTC.

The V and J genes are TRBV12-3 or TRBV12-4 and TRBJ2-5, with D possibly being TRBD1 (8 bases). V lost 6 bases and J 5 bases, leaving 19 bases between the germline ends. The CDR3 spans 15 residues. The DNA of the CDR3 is TGTGCCAGCAGCCCTACAGGGGGAGGGCCCGAGACCCAGTACTTC. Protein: CASSPTGGGPETQYF.

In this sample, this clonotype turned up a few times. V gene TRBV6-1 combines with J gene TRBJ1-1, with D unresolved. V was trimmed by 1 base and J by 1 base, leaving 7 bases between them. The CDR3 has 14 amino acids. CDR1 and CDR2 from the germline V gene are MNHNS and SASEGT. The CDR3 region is CASSEGRTNTEAFF. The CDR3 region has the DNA TGTGCCAGCAGTGAAGGACGGACGAACACTGAAGCTTTCTTT.

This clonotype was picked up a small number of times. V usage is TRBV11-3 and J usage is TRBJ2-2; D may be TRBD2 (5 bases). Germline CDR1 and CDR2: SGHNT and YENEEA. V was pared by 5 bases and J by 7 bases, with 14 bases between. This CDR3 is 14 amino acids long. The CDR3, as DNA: TGTGCCAGCAGCACCCGAGGACGGGGCGGGGAGCTGTTTTTT. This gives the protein CASSTRGRGGELFF.

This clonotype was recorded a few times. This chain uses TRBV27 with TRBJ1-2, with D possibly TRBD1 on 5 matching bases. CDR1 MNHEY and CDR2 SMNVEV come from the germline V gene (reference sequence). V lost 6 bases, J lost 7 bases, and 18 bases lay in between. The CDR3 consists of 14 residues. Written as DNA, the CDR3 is TGTGCCAGCAGCCTTTCTGGGGATGGGACTGGCTACACCTTC. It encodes CASSLSGDGTGYTF.

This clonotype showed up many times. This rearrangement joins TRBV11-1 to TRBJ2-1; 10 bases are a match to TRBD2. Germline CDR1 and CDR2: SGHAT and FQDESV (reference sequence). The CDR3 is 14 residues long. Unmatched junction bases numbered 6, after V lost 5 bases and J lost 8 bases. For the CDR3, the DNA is TGTGCCAGCAGCGCCCTAGCGGGAGTGGATGAGCAGTTCTTC. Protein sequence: CASSALAGVDEQFF.